The entry below describes one T cell receptor (beta chain). This entry is derived from a study of CD8 T cells in Susac syndrome. CDR1 is SNHLY and CDR2 is FYNNEI in the germline V gene. The CDR3 is 14 amino acids. After removal of 5 bases from V and 8 bases from J, the junction contained 11 bases not matched to a gene. Random hexamers served to reverse transcribe roughly 0.5 to 1 ug RNA. TCRdb ran MiXCR on the immunoSEQ multiplex PCR reads and lists one entry per CDR3 protein. The sample records more than 150,000 distinct CDR3 sequences, under 95% being singletons. FACS enriched CD8+ TEMRA cells, while bulk CD8+ and CD4+ were negatively isolated.

V is TRBV2 and J is TRBJ1-2; TRBD1 matches 7 bases. The sequence was obtained from a human donor in good health. The sample consisted of CD4+ T cells from PBMCs. This CDR3 reads CASSPRGASNGYTF. The DNA of the CDR3 is TGTGCCAGCAGTCCCAGGGGGGCTTCAAACGGCTACACCTTC.